The T cell receptor (beta chain) under discussion was sequenced for a study of control samples from healthy donors and cancer patients. TCRdb keeps only in-frame clones here, not all; method: immunoSEQ multiplex PCR. Among about 28,000 clones listed, more than 75% were seen once. The clonotype was recovered from a woman aged 40 to 55 with lung cancer. Input material: PBMCs.

CDR3 region: CASSPGTGDADTQYF. The CDR3 nucleotides read TGTGCCAGCTCACCCGGGACAGGGGACGCAGATACGCAGTATTTT. This chain joins TRBV18 and TRBJ2-3, with 10 bases lining up with TRBD1. J lost 4 bases, V lost 3 bases, and 4 bases had no gene match. This CDR3 is 15 amino acids long. Looked up from germline, CDR1 is KGHSH and CDR2 is LQKENI.